This TCR beta chain emerged from a study of Tregs in tolerant kidney transplant recipients. This CDR3 region has 17 residues. CDR1 is MGHRA, CDR2 YSYEKL, per germline. Trimming took 1 base from V and 2 from J; bases not matched to a gene: 6. Related graft donors supplied nonmyeloablative bone marrow transplants, and mixed chimerism was transient. Unstimulated regulatory T cells (CD4+CD25+CD127-), CD4+CD25- non-regulatory cells, CD4 and CD8 cells were FACS-sorted from thawed PBMCs. Comments on this clone: The CDR3 end falls 3 residues outside the read, so it is completed with the germline J gene.

Repertoires were generated with immunoSEQ multiplex PCR, while TCRdb's copy carries only in-frame clones and drops some. The repertoire table contains 14,000 or so clones. Specimen: CD8+ T cells from blood (PBMCs), collected 6 months after the transplant. V and J are TRBV4-1 and TRBJ2-3, with TRBD1 identical over 10 bases. This TCR derives from a human patient who received a combined kidney and bone marrow transplant. Certain T cells may be donor cells from the graft. The CDR3 bases that were read are TGCGCCAGCAGCCAAGCCCCCGGGACAGGGGTCACAGATACG. Amino acids: CASSQAPGTGVTDT. The entire CDR3 sequence reads CASSQAPGTGVTDTQYF.